The clone carrying this T cell receptor beta chain was seen a handful of times. Antigen unknown. Hyperthyroidism in the patients, aged 18 to 65, was newly diagnosed and under 2 months in duration. The investigators amplified TCR beta CDR3 regions from RNA transcripts. Primed by the HTBI set, a first-round RT-PCR was run on the TCR CDR3. Using its own MiXCR run on the multiplex PCR reads, TCRdb lists one record per CDR3 protein. The data contain around 350,000 distinct CDR3 sequences, under 15% of them seen just once; the ten biggest clones take up less than 10%. The sample comes from a study of T cells in Graves' hyperthyroidism and ophthalmopathy. Findings and caveats of the study: The model anticipated ophthalmopathy a median about six months pre-onset. Ophthalmopathy was told apart from stable hyperthyroidism by a 13 V-J model.

Per the germline V gene, CDR1 is LNHDA and CDR2 is SQIVND (reference sequence). The CDR3 loop spans 15 amino acids. V lost 4 bases, J lost 7 bases, and 17 bases lay in between. The chain uses TRBV19 and TRBJ2-1; D might be TRBD2 (6 bases). This sequence was found in a woman under 30 with Graves' hyperthyroidism. Sequencing input: blood. CDR3 region: CASSKVGSRVNEQFF. As DNA, the CDR3 is TGTGCCAGTAGTAAGGTCGGGAGTAGGGTGAATGAGCAGTTCTTC.